The 18 T cell receptor beta chains listed next were all sequenced from one sample in a study of glioma-infiltrating T cells. The iRepertoire nested amplicon-rescue multiplex PCR amplified TCR alpha and beta CDR3s from RNA. Each CDR3 protein is one row after TCRdb ran MiXCR on the multiplex PCR reads. The table has about 140,000 distinct CDR3 sequences, about two fifths seen once; the top ten hold more than 15%. The sequenced sample consisted of glioma tissue, nonneoplastic brain tissue, or PBMCs (not recorded which). The source of these receptors is a human donor with low-grade glioma or glioblastoma, undergoing nonglioma brain surgery, or in good health (not recorded which).

This chain connects TRBV11-2 to TRBJ2-5, with a possible D match to TRBD1 (5 bases). V was pared by 4 bases and J by 0 bases, with 12 bases between. CDR1 and CDR2 (germline): SGHAT, FQNNGV. This CDR3 is built from 15 residues. CDR3 sequence (DNA): TGTGCCAGCAGCTCGTTGAACAGGAACCAAGAGACCCAGTACTTC. This translates into CASSSLNRNQETQYF.

This chain joins TRBV20-1 and TRBJ2-1; no clear D. Per germline, CDR1 DFQATT and CDR2 SNEGSKA (reference sequence). Between the trimmed V and J ends, which lost 6 bases and 8 bases, there was a span of 5 bases. This CDR3 has 9 amino acids. The CDR3 spells CSAGYEQFF. CDR3 DNA: TGCAGTGCCGGATATGAGCAGTTCTTC.

The chain uses TRBV7-9 and TRBJ1-5; the D gene is possibly TRBD1 (5 bases). V was trimmed by 6 bases and J by 1 base, leaving 19 bases between them. This CDR3 has 17 residues. Germline V lookup: CDR1 SEHNR, CDR2 FQNEAQ (reference sequence). This CDR3 is CASRRQRIRISNQPQHF. In DNA form, the CDR3 reads TGTGCCAGCAGACGACAGAGGATAAGGATAAGCAATCAGCCCCAGCATTTT.

In this sample, this clonotype turned up a few times. J is TRBJ2-1 and V is TRBV20-1, with 9 bases that match TRBD1. Germline V gives CDR1 DFQATT, CDR2 SNEGSKA (reference sequence). This CDR3 is built from 17 residues. V was pared by 3 bases and J by 4 bases, with 13 bases of the junction left unmatched. The CDR3 bases are TGCAGTGCTAGTAAAGCCGGGACAGGGAGTCTGTACAATGAGCAGTTCTTC. This translates into CSASKAGTGSLYNEQFF.

The V gene is TRBV19, the J gene TRBJ2-1; the match to TRBD1 covers 10 bases. The CDR3 is 15 amino acids. Germline CDR1 and CDR2: LNHDA and SQIVND (reference sequence). The V and J ends lost 4 bases and 5 bases, in that order; junction bases with no gene match: 5. The CDR3 spells CASSKAGQGNNEQFF. CDR3 bases: TGTGCCAGTAGTAAGGCGGGACAGGGGAACAATGAGCAGTTCTTC.

The V call is TRBV12-3 or TRBV12-4, the J call TRBJ1-1; D perhaps matches TRBD1 (6 bases). This CDR3 comprises 14 residues. V was pared by 1 base and J by 3 bases, with 9 bases between. The CDR3 DNA reads as TGTGCCAGCAGTTTAGAGGGGGGTTACACTGAAGCTTTCTTT. It yields the protein CASSLEGGYTEAFF.

The rearrangement uses TRBV4-1 and TRBJ2-2; no firm D call. Per germline, CDR1 MGHRA and CDR2 YSYEKL. This CDR3 contains 16 residues. V was cut by 1 base and J by 0 bases, with 9 bases left in between. The DNA of the CDR3 is TGCGCCAGCAGCCAAGTAATGGGTTCGAACACCGGGGAGCTGTTTTTT. This encodes CASSQVMGSNTGELFF.

This chain links TRBV6-1 with TRBJ1-2; D is uncertain. CDR1 and CDR2 (germline): MNHNS, SASEGT. V gave up 5 bases and J gave up 2 bases, with 12 bases separating them. CDR3 length: 14 residues. The CDR3 bases are TGTGCCAGCAGTCCCCGGAAGGCCAACTATGGCTACACCTTC. It is translated as CASSPRKANYGYTF.

The sample holds a few counts of this clonotype. This chain connects TRBV2 to TRBJ1-2; TRBD1 matches at 10 bases. The CDR3 spans 16 residues. Germline values: CDR1 SNHLY, CDR2 FYNNEI. V was clipped by 6 bases and J by 4 bases; unmatched bases: 11. The CDR3 loop reads CASRALRDRGIYGYTF. The CDR3 DNA follows: TGTGCCAGCAGAGCACTCCGGGACAGGGGAATCTATGGCTACACCTTC.

This clonotype was observed a few times. The chain employs TRBV20-1 and TRBJ2-3; TRBD2 matches 8 bases. The CDR3 runs to 14 residues. Germline V gene sequence: CDR1 DFQATT, CDR2 SNEGSKA (reference sequence). J gave up 4 bases and V 0 bases, and 3 bases lay outside the gene matches. The CDR3 nucleotides are TGCAGTGCTAGAGAGGGACTAGAAGCAGATACGCAGTATTTT. Its translation: CSAREGLEADTQYF.

The V gene is TRBV28, the J gene TRBJ1-1, with D unresolved. CDR1 and CDR2 from the germline V gene are MDHEN and SYDVKM. The CDR3 length is 14 residues. V gave up 0 bases and J gave up 4 bases, with 9 bases separating them. The CDR3 reads CASSLWGEGTEAFF. For the CDR3, the DNA is TGTGCCAGCAGTTTATGGGGTGAGGGCACTGAAGCTTTCTTT.

Concerning this clonotype itself: Just one base apart from a much larger clone, this may be a read error. This chain links TRBV6-1 with TRBJ2-5; weak D call: TRBD2 (7 bases). Per the germline V gene, CDR1 is MNHNS and CDR2 is SASEGT. The CDR3 extends over 15 amino acids. Trimming took off 6 bases at V and 5 bases at J, with 19 bases between the two ends. The CDR3 here is CASRSISRGLETQYF. The CDR3 region has the DNA TGTGCCAGCAGAAGTATATCGCGGGGGCTTGAGACCCAGTACTTC.

The V call is TRBV6-2 or TRBV6-3, the J call TRBJ2-6; weak D call: TRBD2 (5 bases). CDR3 length equals 14 residues. Trimming pared 11 bases from V and 0 bases from J, leaving 11 bases between. The germline gives CDR1 MNHEY, CDR2 SVGEGT. In DNA form, the CDR3 reads TGTGCCGGAGGATTGGGCTCTGGGGCCAACGTCCTGACTTTC. It encodes CAGGLGSGANVLTF.

The chain employs TRBV2 and TRBJ2-1; no clear D. Per the germline V gene, CDR1 is SNHLY and CDR2 is FYNNEI. The ends were cut back, 4 bases at V and 5 bases at J, with 21 bases in the middle. The CDR3 has 17 residues. CDR3 amino acids: CASSAPSYVENNNEQFF. CDR3 sequence (DNA): TGTGCCAGCAGTGCCCCTTCATATGTAGAAAATAACAATGAGCAGTTCTTC.

A few counts support this clonotype. The chain is built from TRBV7-6 and TRBJ1-1; the D is unclear. This CDR3 region has 13 residues. V shed 2 bases and J shed 6 bases, with 10 bases lying between them. Germline CDR1 and CDR2: SGHVS and FNYEAQ. CDR3 protein: CASSLTQTSEAFF. The CDR3 DNA is TGTGCCAGCAGCTTAACCCAGACCTCTGAAGCTTTCTTT.

As concerns this clonotype: A much larger clone sits a single nucleotide away, making a read error possible. V usage is TRBV19 and J usage is TRBJ2-5, with a weak D call TRBD2 (6 bases). V dropped 9 bases and J dropped 3 bases, with 23 bases sitting between them. The CDR3 has 16 residues. Germline CDR1 reads LNHDA; CDR2 reads SQIVND (reference sequence). CDR3 nucleotides: TGTGCCAGCAGCCCTCCGGAGATAGCGGCCAAAGAGACCCAGTACTTC. Translation: CASSPPEIAAKETQYF.

With respect to this clonotype: One end of the junction varies from germline; a read error may be responsible. This chain connects TRBV7-6 to TRBJ1-5; 7 nucleotides match TRBD1. CDR1 SGHVS and CDR2 FNYEAQ come from the germline V gene. The CDR3 runs to 14 residues. DNA of the CDR3: TGTGCCCGCAGCACCCGGGACAGCCATCAGCCCCAGCATTTT. Protein: CARSTRDSHQPQHF.

The rearrangement uses TRBV28 and TRBJ1-1; tentatively, D is TRBD1 (6 bases). Per the germline V gene, CDR1 is MDHEN and CDR2 is SYDVKM. Trimming left V 3 bases short and J 9 bases short, with 14 bases between. The CDR3 spans 13 residues. The CDR3, as DNA: TGTGCCAGCAGTTTGGGCCAGGGGTTTCAAGCTTTCTTT. It translates to CASSLGQGFQAFF.